These 4 T cell receptor beta chains came from one sample sequenced in a study of regulatory T cells in long-lasting Graves disease. TCR beta libraries were built with iRepertoire HTBI primers and Arm-PCR of CDR3 regions. TCRdb re-analysed the multiplex PCR reads in MiXCR, keeping a single row per CDR3 protein. The sample contains 350,000 to 400,000 distinct CDR3 sequences, around a sixth of which appear only once. As for time point: newly diagnosed GD, antithyroid drugs for less than 3 months. The authors made the TCR library using RNA they extracted from PBMCs. The input for sequencing was peripheral blood mononuclear cells (PBMCs), taken at new diagnosis, from a patient treated with antithyroid drugs. All receptors come from a female donor with Graves disease.

This clonotype was recorded many times. The rearrangement joins TRBV27 to TRBJ2-5; TRBD2 matches at 12 bases. The CDR3 is 15 residues long. V shed 3 bases, J shed 3 bases, and the junction held 2 bases outside the gene matches. Germline assignment: CDR1 MNHEY and CDR2 SMNVEV (reference sequence). The chain's CDR3 is CASSFASGGEETQYF. For the CDR3, the DNA is TGTGCCAGCAGTTTCGCTAGCGGGGGGGAAGAGACCCAGTACTTC.

This clonotype has at least ten counts. The V and J genes are TRBV9 and TRBJ2-7; the match to TRBD1 covers 8 bases. Germline assignment: CDR1 SGDLS and CDR2 YYNGEE. CDR3 length: 14 residues. Losses at the gene ends were 0 bases for V and 5 bases for J; bases not matched to a gene: 4. CDR3: CASSVAAGGDEQYF. Here the CDR3 DNA reads TGTGCCAGCAGCGTAGCGGCAGGGGGCGACGAGCAGTACTTC. Filled out from reference TRBV9 and TRBJ2-7, the complete variable domain reads DSGVTQTPKHLITATGQRVTLRCSPRSGDLSVYWYQQSLDQGLQFLIQYYNGEERAKGNILERFSAQQFPDLHSELNLSSLELGDSALYFCASSVAAGGDEQYFGPGTRLTVT.

The chain employs TRBV7-2 and TRBJ2-7, with 7 bases fitting TRBD1. The CDR3 loop spans 15 amino acids. V shed 11 bases and J 0 bases; nucleotides not matched to a gene: 13. CDR1 SGHTA and CDR2 FQGNSA come from the germline V gene. The CDR3 here is CACSGDGTVSYEQYF. In nucleotides, the CDR3 is TGTGCCTGCTCTGGGGACGGGACAGTCTCCTACGAGCAGTACTTC.

The V call is TRBV12-5, the J call TRBJ2-3; 8 bases line up with TRBD2. V dropped 11 bases and J dropped 1; count of bases not matched to a gene: 5. CDR1 and CDR2 (germline): LGHNT, FRNRAP. The CDR3 length is 13 residues. The CDR3 nucleotides read TGTGCTTCCGGGGGGGACGGCACAGATACGCAGTATTTT. Encoded protein: CASGGDGTDTQYF.